This T cell receptor beta chain was sequenced in a study of T cell changes during pregnancy in multiple sclerosis. Germline lookup yields CDR1 SGHRS and CDR2 YFSETQ. The V gene end was trimmed by 1 base and the J gene end by 4 bases; junction bases not matched to a gene: 5. The CDR3 is made up of 15 amino acids. The data were produced by immunoSEQ multiplex PCR, yet TCRdb's version contains in-frame clones alone and is incomplete. The sample carries 60,000 to 65,000 clones, roughly 90% recorded once. This receptor was taken from a female donor with multiple sclerosis, enrolled in a pregnancy study. The V and J genes are TRBV5-1 and TRBJ2-1; TRBD2 agrees at 7 bases. The sequencing here drew on peripheral blood, taken in the second trimester of pregnancy. The CDR3 nucleotides are TGCGCCAGCAGCTTGAATGGGGGGGTTTACAATGAGCAGTTCTTC. It codes for CASSLNGGVYNEQFF.